This entry lists 24 T cell receptor beta chains sequenced from one sample in a study of response to subunit inactivated influenza vaccine. MiXCR, applied by TCRdb to the RT-PCR reads, yields one record per CDR3 protein. The sample has 400,000 to 650,000 distinct CDR3 sequences, approximately 7.2% seen once. This specimen consisted of PBMCs from blood, obtained around 2 years after vaccination. The source is a man aged 45 to 70 who received an inactivated influenza vaccine.

This clonotype has at least ten counts. V is TRBV12-3 or TRBV12-4 and J is TRBJ2-5; 7 nucleotides line up with TRBD2. The V gene end was trimmed by 3 bases and the J gene end by 0 bases; junction bases not matched to a gene: 7. This CDR3 has 16 amino acids. CDR3 sequence: CASSFGSGAYQETQYF. CDR3 in DNA: TGTGCCAGCAGTTTCGGGAGCGGGGCCTACCAAGAGACCCAGTACTTC.

The chain is built from TRBV7-9 and TRBJ2-3, with no clear D. V lost 7 bases and J 6 bases, leaving 14 bases between the germline ends. Germline lookup yields CDR1 SEHNR and CDR2 FQNEAQ (reference sequence). CDR3 size: 13 residues. The CDR3 coding sequence is TGTGCCAGCACCTATGGGCTTATGGATACGCAGTATTTT. It yields the protein CASTYGLMDTQYF.

This clonotype came up once. The rearrangement uses TRBV12-3 or TRBV12-4 and TRBJ2-1; D is unresolved. This CDR3 has 12 amino acids. V dropped 5 bases and J dropped 9 bases, with 11 bases sitting between them. CDR3: CASSITPIEQFF. CDR3 in DNA: TGTGCCAGCAGTATCACGCCTATTGAGCAGTTCTTC.

This clonotype was observed a few times. V usage is TRBV10-3 and J usage is TRBJ2-1; 11 nucleotides line up with TRBD2. V dropped 11 bases and J dropped 4; count of bases not matched to a gene: 7. The CDR3 contains 14 residues. CDR1 ENHRY and CDR2 SYGVKD come from the germline V gene. CDR3 protein: CAVTSGSGYNEQFF. The CDR3 nucleotides read TGTGCCGTCACTAGCGGGAGTGGATACAATGAGCAGTTCTTC.

The gene calls are TRBV20-1 and TRBJ2-1; no clear D gene. The CDR3 runs to 13 residues. In germline, CDR1 is DFQATT, CDR2 SNEGSKA (reference sequence). Trimming cost V 5 bases and J 3 bases, with 11 bases left between them. This CDR3 reads CSAADWNYNEQFF. CDR3 nucleotide sequence: TGCAGTGCTGCTGACTGGAACTACAATGAGCAGTTCTTC.

This clonotype came up a few times. J is TRBJ2-6 and V is TRBV20-1; D is perhaps TRBD1 (6 bases). Germline loops: CDR1 DFQATT, CDR2 SNEGSKA (reference sequence). Deletions cut 1 base from V and 2 bases from J, with 6 bases between. CDR3 length: 14 residues. CDR3 protein: CSARGTAGANVLTF. For the CDR3, the DNA is TGCAGTGCTAGAGGGACAGCTGGGGCCAACGTCCTGACTTTC.

The chain couples TRBV18 to TRBJ2-6; possible D gene TRBD1, 6 bases. V lost 8 bases, J lost 0 bases, and 17 bases lay in between. Looked up from germline, CDR1 is KGHSH and CDR2 is LQKENI. The CDR3 spans 17 residues. CDR3 in amino acids: CASANRAPGSGANVLTF. In DNA form, the CDR3 reads TGTGCCAGCGCAAACAGGGCTCCCGGCTCTGGGGCCAACGTCCTGACTTTC.

The V and J genes are TRBV10-3 and TRBJ2-2; 12 bases fit TRBD2. The CDR3 is made up of 18 amino acids. Germline V gives CDR1 ENHRY, CDR2 SYGVKD. Germline trimming cut 3 bases from V and 7 bases from J; bases unmatched to any gene: 12. This CDR3 is CAISEASSGGAEGGELFF. The CDR3 nucleotides read TGTGCCATCAGTGAAGCGTCTAGCGGGGGGGCCGAAGGCGGGGAGCTGTTTTTT.

This clonotype was recorded at least ten times. This chain joins TRBV7-9 and TRBJ1-1; D is uncertain. V was pared by 2 bases and J by 2 bases, with 6 bases between. CDR1 SEHNR and CDR2 FQNEAQ come from the germline V gene (reference sequence). This CDR3 is built from 13 residues. In DNA form, the CDR3 reads TGTGCCAGCAGCTTACAAGTCAACACTGAAGCTTTCTTT. Translated, it gives CASSLQVNTEAFF.

The chain employs TRBV20-1 and TRBJ2-1; D may correspond to TRBD1 or TRBD2 (5 bases each). The CDR3 is made up of 15 amino acids. V was trimmed by 3 bases and J by 10 bases, leaving 22 bases between them. CDR1 is DFQATT and CDR2 is SNEGSKA in the germline V gene (reference sequence). As DNA, the CDR3 is TGCAGTGCTAGTGGGACGGGCTGGGTTTCGGGAGAGCAGTTCTTC. Encoded protein: CSASGTGWVSGEQFF.

This chain joins TRBV11-2 and TRBJ2-1; 12 positions agree with TRBD2. The CDR3 is 14 amino acids. CDR1 and CDR2 (germline): SGHAT, FQNNGV. Trimming took 6 bases from V and 8 from J; bases not matched to a gene: 5. The CDR3 DNA is TGTGCCAGCAGACGGACTAGCGGGAACTATGAGCAGTTCTTC. Amino acids: CASRRTSGNYEQFF.

This clonotype was seen a few times. The V call is TRBV5-1, the J call TRBJ2-1; TRBD2 matches at 10 bases. The germline V gene has CDR1 SGHRS and CDR2 YFSETQ. The CDR3 extends over 17 amino acids. The V gene end was trimmed by 4 bases and the J gene end by 3 bases; junction bases not matched to a gene: 10. CDR3 in DNA: TGCGCCAGCAGCGGGGGGGTCCTAGCGGGAGTCTACAATGAGCAGTTCTTC. Translated: CASSGGVLAGVYNEQFF.

This clonotype was recorded many times. The rearrangement uses TRBV28 and TRBJ1-2; D remains unclear. In germline, CDR1 is MDHEN, CDR2 SYDVKM. V was shortened by 4 bases and J by 2 bases, with 14 bases between the two germline ends. CDR3 size: 15 residues. CDR3 bases: TGTGCCAGCAGTTATGGACGGGCGCTGAACTATGGCTACACCTTC. Its protein product is CASSYGRALNYGYTF.

As regards this clonotype: Mismatch with germline at one junction end may stem from a read error. The rearrangement joins TRBV6-1 to TRBJ2-7, with TRBD1 matching over 7 bases. From germline, CDR1 is MNHNS and CDR2 SASEGT. CDR3 length equals 15 residues. The CDR3 sequence: CGSRAQTGTVYEQYF. In DNA form, the CDR3 reads TGTGGCAGCAGGGCCCAAACCGGGACAGTCTACGAGCAGTACTTC.

This clonotype was counted many times. This CDR3 reads CASRQTGTRATLAKNIQYF. In DNA form, the CDR3 reads TGTGCCAGCAGGCAAACCGGGACTAGGGCTACCCTAGCCAAAAACATTCAGTACTTC. The J gene is TRBJ2-4, the V gene TRBV6-1; TRBD2 aligns across 8 bases. The V gene's germline CDR1 is MNHNS and CDR2 SASEGT. The junction had 16 bases not matched to a gene; V was cut back by 6 bases and J by 0 bases. The CDR3 spans 19 residues.

V gene TRBV18 combines with J gene TRBJ2-3; D not resolved. The germline gives CDR1 KGHSH, CDR2 LQKENI. The CDR3 is 14 amino acids. V gave up 0 bases and J gave up 1 base, with 5 bases separating them. DNA for the CDR3: TGTGCCAGCTCACCACCGGTGCGCACAGATACGCAGTATTTT. It yields the protein CASSPPVRTDTQYF.

This clonotype was seen more than once but under ten times. The chain has TRBV9 and TRBJ1-2; no firm D call. The germline V gene has CDR1 SGDLS and CDR2 YYNGEE. The CDR3 is 14 amino acids. With 0 bases removed from V and 7 bases from J, the gap between germline ends came to 13 bases. The CDR3 reads CASSVGAAPLGYTF. The CDR3 DNA reads TGTGCCAGCAGCGTAGGGGCCGCCCCCCTTGGCTACACCTTC.

This clonotype was counted at least ten times. V and J are TRBV12-3 or TRBV12-4 and TRBJ1-2, with a weak D call TRBD1 (6 bases). V dropped 6 bases and J dropped 2 bases, with 16 bases sitting between them. The CDR3 is 15 amino acids. For the CDR3, the DNA is TGTGCCAGCAGCCTTACACAGGGTTCGAACTATGGCTACACCTTC. It encodes CASSLTQGSNYGYTF.

This clonotype was seen many times. This chain connects TRBV29-1 to TRBJ2-5; TRBD1 matches 8 bases. There are 12 residues in the CDR3. Unmatched junction bases numbered 3, after V lost 6 bases and J lost 3 bases. CDR1 and CDR2 from the germline V gene are SQVTM and ANQGSEA. CDR3 sequence: CSVDRGKETQYF. DNA for the CDR3: TGCAGCGTCGACAGGGGTAAAGAGACCCAGTACTTC.

In this sample, this clonotype turned up many times. The gene calls are TRBV7-2 and TRBJ1-2, with no clear D. V lost 2 bases, J lost 3 bases, and 10 bases lay in between. The CDR3 length is 14 residues. In germline, CDR1 is SGHTA, CDR2 FQGNSA. The DNA of the CDR3 is TGTGCCAGCAGCTTAAGTCAGCCTTACTATGGCTACACCTTC. This sequence encodes CASSLSQPYYGYTF.

The genes are TRBV7-9 and TRBJ2-7; 9 bases are shared with TRBD1. Germline V gives CDR1 SEHNR, CDR2 FQNEAQ (reference sequence). V shed 2 bases, J shed 5 bases, and the junction held 7 bases outside the gene matches. This CDR3 has 15 residues. DNA for the CDR3: TGTGCCAGCAGCTTATACAGGGGGCGGGTCGACGAGCAGTACTTC. Translating gives CASSLYRGRVDEQYF.

Ten or more counts support this clonotype. The chain combines TRBV29-1 with TRBJ1-6; D not resolved. CDR1 is SQVTM, CDR2 ANQGSEA, per germline. The CDR3 is made up of 14 amino acids. Trimming took 7 bases from V and 0 from J, leaving 10 bases between them. CDR3 protein: CSGPGSSYNSPLHF. In DNA form, the CDR3 reads TGCAGCGGACCGGGCAGCTCCTATAATTCACCCCTCCACTTT.

This sequence joins TRBV7-3 and TRBJ2-1, with 9 bases identical to TRBD2. Germline loops: CDR1 SGHTA, CDR2 FQGTGA. The CDR3 spans 16 residues. With 0 bases clipped from V and 5 bases from J, the junction kept 5 bases outside the gene matches. The CDR3 nucleotides read TGTGCCAGCAGCTTAACGTTAGGCGGGAGGGACAATGAGCAGTTCTTC. Translating gives CASSLTLGGRDNEQFF.

The chain joins TRBV20-1 to TRBJ1-3, with no clear D. V lost 7 bases to trimming and J lost 0 bases, with 13 bases between them. CDR1 and CDR2 from the germline V gene are DFQATT and SNEGSKA (reference sequence). The CDR3 contains 14 residues. The CDR3 region is CSVRPAGSGNTIYF. The CDR3 DNA reads TGCAGTGTCAGGCCGGCGGGCTCTGGAAACACCATATATTTT.